This TCR beta chain was recovered during a study of T cell responses to AZD1222 COVID-19 vaccine. Note on this clone: Antigen specificity is unknown.

Sequencing used immunoSEQ multiplex PCR; TCRdb keeps in-frame clones, though not all of them. The sample holds around 100,000 clones, 91% seen once. Study results and limitations: Donors, mostly white British, included more females; clonal diversity was possibly underestimated. Seropositive status at baseline applied to only a handful of AZD1222 recipients.

The V and J ends lost 3 bases and 6 bases, in that order; junction bases with no gene match: 10. CDR1 and CDR2 (germline): SGDLS, YYNGEE. The CDR3 totals 15 residues. The rearrangement uses TRBV9 and TRBJ2-3; 7 positions match TRBD1. This receptor was taken from an adult in good health. The source material was peripheral blood, sampled on day 0 of AZD1222 vaccination. The CDR3 nucleotides read TGTGCCAGCAGCGCTTCAGGGGGAGTATCGGATACGCAGTATTTT. It codes for CASSASGGVSDTQYF.